This T cell receptor beta chain is drawn from a study of cytomegalovirus exposure and HLA in healthy donors. Study findings and constraints: The analysis excluded some indistinguishable V segments, including TRBV6-2 and TRBV6-3.

It was with 60 Vbeta and 13 Jbeta primers that the PCR ran. This table comes from immunoSEQ multiplex PCR, and its TCRdb copy is limited to in-frame clones, with some not included. The top ten hold roughly 4.5% of the sample, which has around 160,000 clones, approximately 70% seen once. Trimming removed 0 bases at V and 6 bases at J, with 14 bases between. Germline assignment: CDR1 SGHDN and CDR2 FVKESK. CDR3 size: 15 residues. For this clone: The antigen remains undetermined.

Sequencing used PBMCs. The genes are TRBV14 and TRBJ1-2; TRBD1 might be the D (6 bases). This clonotype was obtained from a man between 18 and 29 years old in good health and CMV-seropositive. The chain's CDR3 is CASSQDKAAGDGYTF. In DNA, the CDR3 is TGTGCCAGCAGCCAAGATAAGGCGGCAGGGGATGGCTACACCTTC.